This TCR beta chain derives from a study of vaccination and CD4 T cells after COVID-19. Study-level background: The post-vaccine samples came a median 72 days after dose two (range 14 to 241). Once vaccinated, a few convalescent patients provided samples at day 14 and again at days 161 to 241 post-vaccination.

This clonotype was seen only a few times. Regarding time point: late sampling 161 to 241 days after vaccination in a few convalescent patients. The germline V and J ends were trimmed by 6 bases and 1 base, with 17 bases remaining between them. This CDR3 spans 16 amino acids. Germline V gene data show CDR1 as MNHNS and CDR2 as SASEGT. MiXCR was run by TCRdb on the PCR reads, yielding one entry per CDR3 protein. Of 35,000 to 45,000 distinct CDR3 sequences detected, about 34% appear once; the ten largest clones hold roughly 5%. This rearrangement joins TRBV6-1 to TRBJ2-3, with a tentative D call TRBD2 (5 bases). The TCR sequence derives from a human donor who had recovered from COVID-19. The input for sequencing was CD4+ T cells from blood, taken about 7 months after SARS-CoV-2 vaccination. The CDR3 is CASSFERNPRTDTQYF. For the CDR3, the DNA is TGTGCCAGCAGCTTCGAGCGGAACCCTCGCACAGATACGCAGTATTTT.